Reported below is one T cell receptor beta chain. The target of this receptor is not known. No base-level quality is on record; no much larger clone is a single base apart. The germline V and J ends show losses of 4 bases and 5 bases respectively, and no gene match explains 9 bases of the junction. Measured from the cysteine to the phenylalanine, the CDR3 is 15 residues long. The retained sequence is limited to the CDR3, 45 bases, with the frame set at the first base. CDR1 SGHNT and CDR2 YYREEE were looked up in the germline V gene (reference sequence). Collaborating institutions collected whole blood in K2EDTA tubes following their own protocols. Collaborator samples were shipped for TCRbeta analysis as frozen whole blood, isolated PBMCs, or DNA extracted from either sample type. This specimen comes from a study of blood T cell repertoires in COVID-19 (dated by TCRdb to 2020 to 2021). Some background on the complete study: The collaborator samples originated in the United States, Italy and Spain and spanned the acute and convalescent phases of COVID-19. The sample metadata nearly always contained a de-identified subject ID, COVID-19 status, age in years and sex. Samples were obtained from the ongoing ImmuneRACE study (first 160 participants) and from 1,000 to 1,500 subjects provided by 6 global collaborators. A freely available public database, intended as a resource for researchers studying the immune response to SARS-CoV-2, is where the repertoires were released. The material from the prospective study consisted of cDNA or gDNA derived from T cells, B-cell-depleted T cells, or PBMCs. Where available, HLA class I and class II types were taken from metadata supplied by the sample provider and were not determined by assay-based typing. Subjects who had been exposed to COVID-19, were actively infected with it, or had recovered from it provided the deeply sampled blood TCRbeta repertoires that made up the dataset.

General study outcomes and caveats: Clinical and demographic metadata were provided uncurated, with the amount varying by source and participant.

TCRbeta CDR3 regions were amplified from genomic DNA using the immunoSEQ Assay, a bias-controlled multiplex PCR. Per the source publication's procedure: Nucleated cell counts per sample were estimated from amplification of reference gene primers within the assay. To quantify the absolute abundance of each unique TCRbeta CDR3 rearrangement, sequence reads were collapsed and filtered. For each sample, productive Simpson clonality was calculated as the square root of Simpson's diversity index over productive rearrangements. Here the immuneACCESS table is served through TCRdb, limited to in-frame sequences with V and J called. Missing clones are a known gap in these copies; in checked studies unresolved V genes cover under half, and the rest lacks a known reason. Clonal size and the V and J genes are those of that table, whereas D and trimming came from the DNA. The sample table shows about 330,000 clones, and over 75% are seen once. The leading ten clones occupy 6% to 9% of the sample.

Specimen: peripheral blood. The chain employs TRBV5-4 and TRBJ1-2, and 9 junctional nucleotides match TRBD1. The sequence was obtained from a human donor in a cohort sampled during active COVID-19. The CDR3 protein: CASSPPRTGEYGYTF. The bases read TGTGCCAGCAGCCCCCCTAGGACAGGGGAATATGGCTACACCTTC.